The clone carrying this T cell receptor (beta chain) was recorded only once. Its antigen is undetermined. V lost 1 base, J lost 2 bases, and 4 bases stayed unmatched. The CDR3 has 16 residues. The germline V gene has CDR1 SGHTA and CDR2 FQGNSA. Clones were sequenced by immunoSEQ multiplex PCR, and TCRdb holds only the in-frame ones, with some missing. Found here are almost 5,500 clones, around 70% of them singletons; the top ten hold around 40%. The sample belongs to a study of CD8 T cell repertoires and HIV-1 epitope variants. Study at large: Controls included no peptide, Ebola AY9 epitope, and a CMV, EBV, flu pool. The baseline condition was 1M T cells left uncultured.

This receptor was obtained from a male donor with HIV. Sequenced: cultured CD8+ T cells derived from PBMCs. The chain couples TRBV7-2 to TRBJ2-3; 9 bases match TRBD2. CDR3 sequence reads: CASSLVGGGVTDTQYF. The CDR3 DNA reads TGTGCCAGCAGCTTAGTTGGCGGGGGGGTCACAGATACGCAGTATTTT. Full variable domain (rest looked up from reference TRBV7-2 and TRBJ2-3): GAGVSQSPSNKVTEKGKDVELRCDPISGHTALYWYRQSLGQGLEFLIYFQGNSAPDKSGLPSDRFSAERTGGSVSTLTIQRTQQEDSAVYLCASSLVGGGVTDTQYFGPGTRLTVL.